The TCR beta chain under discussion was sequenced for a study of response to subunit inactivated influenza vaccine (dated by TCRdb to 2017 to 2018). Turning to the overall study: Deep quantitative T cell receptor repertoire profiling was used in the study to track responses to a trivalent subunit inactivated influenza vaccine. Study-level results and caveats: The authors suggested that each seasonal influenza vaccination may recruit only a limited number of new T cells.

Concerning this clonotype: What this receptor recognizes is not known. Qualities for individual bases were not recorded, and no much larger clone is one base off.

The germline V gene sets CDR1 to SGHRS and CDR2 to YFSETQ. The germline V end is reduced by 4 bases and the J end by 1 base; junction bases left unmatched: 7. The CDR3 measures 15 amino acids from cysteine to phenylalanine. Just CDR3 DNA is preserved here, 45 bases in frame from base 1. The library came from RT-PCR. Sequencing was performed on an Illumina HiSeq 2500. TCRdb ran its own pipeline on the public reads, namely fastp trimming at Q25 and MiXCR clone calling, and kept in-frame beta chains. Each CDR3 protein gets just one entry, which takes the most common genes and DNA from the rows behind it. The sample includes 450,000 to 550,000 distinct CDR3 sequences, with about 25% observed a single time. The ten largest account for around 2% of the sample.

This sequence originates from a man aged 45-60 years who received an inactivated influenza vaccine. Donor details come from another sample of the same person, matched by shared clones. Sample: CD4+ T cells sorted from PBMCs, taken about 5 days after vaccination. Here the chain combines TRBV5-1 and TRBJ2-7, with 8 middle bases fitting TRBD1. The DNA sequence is TGCGCCAGCAGCACTGGACAGGGTTCGTCCTACGAGCAGTACTTC. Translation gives CASSTGQGSSYEQYF.